This T cell receptor beta chain comes out of a study of cytomegalovirus exposure and HLA in healthy donors. Study-wide results and limits: The study labeled 150 to 200 TCR beta chains cytomegalovirus-associated.

Profiling relied on immunoSEQ multiplex PCR, and the TCRdb table lists in-frame clones only, not all of them. Here the sample spans 140,000 or so clones, roughly 87% being singletons. On this clone itself: Its antigen remains unknown. Sequence at one end of the junction differs from germline and may be a read error.

The sequenced sample was PBMCs. The TCR sequence derives from a man aged 18 to 29 in good health and CMV-seropositive.

The CDR3 DNA follows: TGTGCTAGCAGCTTAAGCGGGGGTTACTACGAGCAGTACTTC. The encoded protein is CASSLSGGYYEQYF. This chain uses TRBV7-7 with TRBJ2-7; 8 nucleotides align to TRBD2. The CDR3 sequence is 14 residues long. Germline CDR1 SSHAT, CDR2 FNYEAQ (reference sequence).